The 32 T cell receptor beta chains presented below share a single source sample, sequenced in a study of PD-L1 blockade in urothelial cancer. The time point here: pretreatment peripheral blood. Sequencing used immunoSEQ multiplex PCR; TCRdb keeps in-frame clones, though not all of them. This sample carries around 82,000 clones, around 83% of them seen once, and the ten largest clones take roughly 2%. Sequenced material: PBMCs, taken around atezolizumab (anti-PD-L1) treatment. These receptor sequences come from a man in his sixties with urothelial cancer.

The DNA of the CDR3 is TGTGCCGGCAAGAGGGGGCGCTTCGATGAGCAGTTCTTC. It translates to CAGKRGRFDEQFF. The chain combines TRBV28 with TRBJ2-1; 7 bases align to TRBD1. Trimming cost V 11 bases and J 8 bases; bases outside gene matches: 12. The length of the CDR3 is 13 residues. Germline V gene lookup returns CDR1 MDHEN and CDR2 SYDVKM.

The CDR3 region is CASSSSTRFYNEQFF. The CDR3 DNA reads as TGTGCCAGCAGTTCGTCTACTCGCTTTTACAATGAGCAGTTCTTC. J is TRBJ2-1 and V is TRBV2, with D unclear. V lost 5 bases and J lost 4, with 15 bases in between. Germline V lookup: CDR1 SNHLY, CDR2 FYNNEI. The length of the CDR3 is 15 residues.

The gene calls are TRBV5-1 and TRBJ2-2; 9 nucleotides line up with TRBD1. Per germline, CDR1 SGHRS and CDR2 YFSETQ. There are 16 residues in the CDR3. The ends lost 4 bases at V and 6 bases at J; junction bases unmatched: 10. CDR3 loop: CASSQTGGGGAGELFF. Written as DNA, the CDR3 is TGCGCCAGCAGCCAAACAGGGGGCGGAGGAGCCGGGGAGCTGTTTTTT.

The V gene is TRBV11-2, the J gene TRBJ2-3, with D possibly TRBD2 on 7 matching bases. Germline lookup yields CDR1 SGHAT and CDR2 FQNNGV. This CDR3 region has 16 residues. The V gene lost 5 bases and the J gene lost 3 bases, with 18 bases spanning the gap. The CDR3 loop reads CASSPGGGARTDTQYF. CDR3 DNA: TGTGCCAGCAGCCCAGGAGGGGGGGCCAGGACAGATACGCAGTATTTT.

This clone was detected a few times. The CDR3 loop is CASSGGVRGEKLFF. CDR3 DNA sequence: TGTGCCAGCAGTGGGGGGGTTCGGGGAGAAAAACTGTTTTTT. The V gene is TRBV6-1, the J gene TRBJ1-4, with D maybe TRBD1 (5 bases). From germline, CDR1 is MNHNS and CDR2 SASEGT. The CDR3 length is 14 residues. V was shortened by 4 bases and J by 8 bases, with 14 bases between the two germline ends.

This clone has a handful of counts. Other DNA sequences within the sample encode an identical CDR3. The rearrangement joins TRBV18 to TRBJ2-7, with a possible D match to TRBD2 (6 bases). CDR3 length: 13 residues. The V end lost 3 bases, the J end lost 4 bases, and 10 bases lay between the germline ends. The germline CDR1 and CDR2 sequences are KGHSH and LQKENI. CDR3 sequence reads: CASSPTSGYEQYF. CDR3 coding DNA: TGTGCCAGCTCACCTACCAGCGGGTACGAGCAGTACTTC.

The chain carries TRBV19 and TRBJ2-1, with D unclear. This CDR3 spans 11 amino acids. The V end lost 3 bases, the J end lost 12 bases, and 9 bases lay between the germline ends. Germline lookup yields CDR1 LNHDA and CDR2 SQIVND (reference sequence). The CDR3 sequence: CASSMTTGQFF. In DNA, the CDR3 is TGTGCCAGTAGTATGACGACGGGGCAGTTCTTC.

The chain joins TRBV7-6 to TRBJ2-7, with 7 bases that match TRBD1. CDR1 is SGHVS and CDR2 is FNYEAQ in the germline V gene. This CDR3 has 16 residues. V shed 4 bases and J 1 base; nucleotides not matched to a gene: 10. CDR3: CASSSPWDRKSYEQYF. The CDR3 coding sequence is TGTGCCAGCAGCTCCCCGTGGGACAGAAAATCCTACGAGCAGTACTTC.

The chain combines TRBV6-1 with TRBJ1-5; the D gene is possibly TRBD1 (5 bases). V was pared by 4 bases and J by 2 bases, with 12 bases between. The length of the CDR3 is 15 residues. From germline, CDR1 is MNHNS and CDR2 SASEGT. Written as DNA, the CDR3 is TGTGCCAGCAGTGGCGGGGGAATAGGCAATCAGCCCCAGCATTTT. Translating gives CASSGGGIGNQPQHF.

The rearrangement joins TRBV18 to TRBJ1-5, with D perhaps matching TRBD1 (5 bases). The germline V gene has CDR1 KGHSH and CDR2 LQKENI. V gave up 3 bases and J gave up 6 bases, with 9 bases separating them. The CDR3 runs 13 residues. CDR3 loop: CASSPGGAQPQHF. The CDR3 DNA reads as TGTGCCAGCTCACCGGGCGGGGCTCAGCCCCAGCATTTT. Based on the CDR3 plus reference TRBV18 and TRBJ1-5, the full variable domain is NAGVMQNPRHLVRRRGQEARLRCSPMKGHSHVYWYRQLPEEGLKFMVYLQKENIIDESGMPKERFSAEFPKEGPSILRIQQVVRGDSAAYFCASSPGGAQPQHFGDGTRLSIL.

In DNA form, the CDR3 reads TGTGCCAGCAGCCAAGATCTGTGGCAGGGAAATGGCTACACCTTC. Protein: CASSQDLWQGNGYTF. The chain recombines TRBV4-2 with TRBJ1-2; D possibly corresponds to TRBD1 (5 bases). The germline V and J ends were trimmed by 0 bases and 6 bases, with 14 bases remaining between them. Germline CDR1 reads LGHNA; CDR2 reads YNFKEQ. The CDR3 covers 15 residues.

For the CDR3, the DNA is TGCGCCAGCAGCTACTTCCCGGGGCAGGGGGAGACCCAGTACTTC. As protein: CASSYFPGQGETQYF. The chain links TRBV5-1 to TRBJ2-5; the D gene is possibly TRBD1 (6 bases). The V end lost 3 bases, the J end lost 5 bases, and 17 bases lay between the germline ends. The length of the CDR3 is 15 residues. The germline CDR1 and CDR2 sequences are SGHRS and YFSETQ.

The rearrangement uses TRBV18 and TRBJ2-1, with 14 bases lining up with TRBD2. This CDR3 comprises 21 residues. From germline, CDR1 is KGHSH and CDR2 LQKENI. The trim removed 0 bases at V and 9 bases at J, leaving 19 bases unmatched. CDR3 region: CASSPPGGRNRGLAGGAEQFF. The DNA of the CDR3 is TGTGCCAGCTCACCACCGGGGGGCAGAAACCGTGGACTAGCGGGAGGTGCTGAGCAGTTCTTC.

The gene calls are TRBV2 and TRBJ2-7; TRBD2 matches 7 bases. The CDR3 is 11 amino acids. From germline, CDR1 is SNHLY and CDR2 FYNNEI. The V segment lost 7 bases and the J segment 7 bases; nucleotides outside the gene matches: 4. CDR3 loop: CASTRRGEQYF. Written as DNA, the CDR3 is TGTGCCAGCACCAGGCGGGGGGAGCAGTACTTC.

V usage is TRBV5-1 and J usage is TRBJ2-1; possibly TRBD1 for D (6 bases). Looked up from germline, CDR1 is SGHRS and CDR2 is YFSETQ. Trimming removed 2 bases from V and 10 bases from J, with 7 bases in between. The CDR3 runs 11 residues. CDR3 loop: CASSLTGEQFF. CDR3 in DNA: TGCGCCAGCAGCTTAACAGGGGAGCAGTTCTTC.

CDR3: CASSLEPPSGRSPEQFF. The DNA for the CDR3 is TGTGCCAGCAGCTTAGAGCCCCCAAGCGGGAGATCGCCTGAGCAGTTCTTC. The chain employs TRBV11-3 and TRBJ2-1; 8 bases match TRBD2. Germline V CDR1 and CDR2: SGHNT, YENEEA. The V and J ends lost 0 bases and 9 bases, in that order; junction bases with no gene match: 13. The length of the CDR3 is 17 residues.

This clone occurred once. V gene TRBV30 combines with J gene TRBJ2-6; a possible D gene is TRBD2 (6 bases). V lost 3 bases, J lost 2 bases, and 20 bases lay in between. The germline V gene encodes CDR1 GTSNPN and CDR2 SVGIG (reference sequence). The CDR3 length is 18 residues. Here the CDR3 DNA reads TGTGCCTGGAGCCCGAGCGCAGGGAGGTTGGCTGGGGCCAACGTCCTGACTTTC. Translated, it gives CAWSPSAGRLAGANVLTF. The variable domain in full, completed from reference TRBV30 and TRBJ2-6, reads SQTIHQWPATLVQPVGSPLSLECTVEGTSNPNLYWYRQAAGRGLQLLFYSVGIGQISSEVPQNLSASRPQDRQFILSSKKLLLSDSGFYLCAWSPSAGRLAGANVLTFGAGSRLTVL.

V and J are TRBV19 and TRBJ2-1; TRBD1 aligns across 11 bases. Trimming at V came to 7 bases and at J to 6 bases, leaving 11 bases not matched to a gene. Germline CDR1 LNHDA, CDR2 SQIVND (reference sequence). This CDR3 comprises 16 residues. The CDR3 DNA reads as TGTGCCAGTAACCCCACCGGGACAGGGGGTTCCAATGAGCAGTTCTTC. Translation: CASNPTGTGGSNEQFF.

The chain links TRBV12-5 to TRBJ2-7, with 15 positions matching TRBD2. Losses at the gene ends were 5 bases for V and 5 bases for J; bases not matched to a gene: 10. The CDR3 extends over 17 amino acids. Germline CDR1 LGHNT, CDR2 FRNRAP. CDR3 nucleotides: TGTGCTAGTGGTACCGGACAGGGACTAGCGGGAGGCCACGAGCAGTACTTC. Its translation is CASGTGQGLAGGHEQYF.

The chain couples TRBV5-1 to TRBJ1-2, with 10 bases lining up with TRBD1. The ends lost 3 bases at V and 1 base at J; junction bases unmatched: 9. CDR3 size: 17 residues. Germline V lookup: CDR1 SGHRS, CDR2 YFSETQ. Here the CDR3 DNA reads TGCGCCAGCAGCTCCGGCGTGGGGACAGGGGTTAACTATGGCTACACCTTC. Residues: CASSSGVGTGVNYGYTF.

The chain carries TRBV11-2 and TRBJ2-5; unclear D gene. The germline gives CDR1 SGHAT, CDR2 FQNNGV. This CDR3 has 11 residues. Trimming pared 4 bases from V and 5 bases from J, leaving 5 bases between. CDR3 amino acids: CASSSAETQYF. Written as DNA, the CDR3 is TGTGCCAGCAGCTCTGCGGAGACCCAGTACTTC.

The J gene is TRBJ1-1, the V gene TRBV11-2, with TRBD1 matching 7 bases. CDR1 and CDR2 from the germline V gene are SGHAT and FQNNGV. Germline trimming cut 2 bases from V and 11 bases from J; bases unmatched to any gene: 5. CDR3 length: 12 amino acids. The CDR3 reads CASSLSTGRAFF. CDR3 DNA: TGTGCCAGCAGCTTATCGACAGGGCGGGCTTTCTTT.

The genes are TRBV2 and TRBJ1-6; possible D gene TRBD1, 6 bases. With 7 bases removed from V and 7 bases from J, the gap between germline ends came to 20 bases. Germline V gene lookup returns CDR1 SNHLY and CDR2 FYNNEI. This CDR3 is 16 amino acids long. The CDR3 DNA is TGTGCCAGCATCATGGACGCACAGGGATGGAATTCACCCCTCCACTTT. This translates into CASIMDAQGWNSPLHF.

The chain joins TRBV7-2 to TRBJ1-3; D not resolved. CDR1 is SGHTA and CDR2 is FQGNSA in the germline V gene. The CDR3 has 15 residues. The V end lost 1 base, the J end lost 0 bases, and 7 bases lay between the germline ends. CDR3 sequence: CASSLGRSSGNTIYF. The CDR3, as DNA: TGTGCCAGCAGCTTAGGGAGGTCCTCTGGAAACACCATATATTTT.

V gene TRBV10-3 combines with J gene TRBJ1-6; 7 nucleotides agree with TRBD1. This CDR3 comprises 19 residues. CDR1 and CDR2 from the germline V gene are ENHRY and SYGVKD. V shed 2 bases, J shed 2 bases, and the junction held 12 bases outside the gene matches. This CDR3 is CAISEPLRQGLPYNSPLHF. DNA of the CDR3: TGTGCCATCAGTGAGCCTCTTCGACAGGGCCTTCCCTATAATTCACCCCTCCACTTT.

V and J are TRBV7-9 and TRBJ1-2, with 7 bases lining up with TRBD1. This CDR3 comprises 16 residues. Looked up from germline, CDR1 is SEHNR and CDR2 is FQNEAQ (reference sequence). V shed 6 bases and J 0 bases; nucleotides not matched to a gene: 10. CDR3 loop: CASSSWGQRANYGYTF. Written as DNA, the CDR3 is TGTGCCAGCAGTTCATGGGGACAGAGAGCTAACTATGGCTACACCTTC.

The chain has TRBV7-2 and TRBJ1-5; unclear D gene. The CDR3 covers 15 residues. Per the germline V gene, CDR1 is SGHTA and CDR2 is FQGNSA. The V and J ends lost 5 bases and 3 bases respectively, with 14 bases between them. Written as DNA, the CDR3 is TGTGCCAGCAGCGCACGTCCCGGTCCCAATCAGCCCCAGCATTTT. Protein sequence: CASSARPGPNQPQHF.

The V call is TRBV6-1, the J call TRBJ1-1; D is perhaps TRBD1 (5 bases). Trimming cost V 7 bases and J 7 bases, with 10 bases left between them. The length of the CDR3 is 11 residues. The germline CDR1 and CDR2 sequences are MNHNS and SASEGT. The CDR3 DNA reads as TGTGCCAGCAAACCCAGGGATGAAGCTTTCTTT. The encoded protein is CASKPRDEAFF.

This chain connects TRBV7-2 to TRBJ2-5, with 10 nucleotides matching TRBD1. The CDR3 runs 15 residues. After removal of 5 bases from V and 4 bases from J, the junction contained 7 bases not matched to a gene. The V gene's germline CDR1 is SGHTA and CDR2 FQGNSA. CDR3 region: CASSPRTGGGETQYF. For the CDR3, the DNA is TGTGCCAGCAGCCCCCGGACAGGGGGTGGAGAGACCCAGTACTTC.

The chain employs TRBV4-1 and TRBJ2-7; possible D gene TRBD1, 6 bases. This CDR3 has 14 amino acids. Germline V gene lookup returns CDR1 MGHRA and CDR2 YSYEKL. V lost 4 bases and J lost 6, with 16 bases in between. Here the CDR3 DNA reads TGCGCCAGCAGCCCACAGGGAAAGAGTTTCGAGCAGTACTTC. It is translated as CASSPQGKSFEQYF.

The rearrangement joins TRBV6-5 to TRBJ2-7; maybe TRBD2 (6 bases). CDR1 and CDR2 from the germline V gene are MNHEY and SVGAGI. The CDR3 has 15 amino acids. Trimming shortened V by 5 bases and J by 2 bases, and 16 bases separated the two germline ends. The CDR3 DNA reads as TGTGCCAGCAGTCCCTCACGAGGCGGGGCCTACGAGCAGTACTTC. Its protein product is CASSPSRGGAYEQYF.

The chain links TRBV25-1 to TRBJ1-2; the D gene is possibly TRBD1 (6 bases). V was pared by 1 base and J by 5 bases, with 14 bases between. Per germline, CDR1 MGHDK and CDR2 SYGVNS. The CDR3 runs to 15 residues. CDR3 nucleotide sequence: TGTGCCAGCAGTGAATTCGCAGGGGAATCATATGGCTACACCTTC. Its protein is CASSEFAGESYGYTF.